These 2 T cell receptor beta chains were all obtained from the same sample, sequenced in a study of cytomegalovirus exposure and HLA in healthy donors. PCR involved 60 Vbeta and 13 Jbeta primers. Clones were read by immunoSEQ multiplex PCR, and TCRdb kept only the in-frame ones, dropping some. Of 250,000 to 350,000 clones in the sample, roughly 85% were seen once. Material: PBMCs. The source is a man aged 35 to 55 in good health and CMV-seropositive.

This rearrangement joins TRBV6-1 to TRBJ1-5, with D tentatively TRBD1 (6 bases). Germline V gives CDR1 MNHNS, CDR2 SASEGT. Trimming took off 0 bases at V and 6 bases at J, with 12 bases between the two ends. The CDR3 consists of 15 residues. The CDR3 reads CASSEARGSGQPQHF. For the CDR3, the DNA is TGTGCCAGCAGTGAAGCTAGGGGGTCCGGTCAGCCCCAGCATTTT.

The V and J genes are TRBV7-2 and TRBJ1-2; maybe TRBD1 (5 bases). Germline V gives CDR1 SGHTA, CDR2 FQGNSA. Trimming took off 1 base at V and 6 bases at J, with 9 bases between the two ends. There are 13 residues in the CDR3. CDR3 nucleotides: TGTGCCAGCAGCTTAGATGTAGGGGATGGCTACACCTTC. Translation: CASSLDVGDGYTF. The full variable domain, completed using reference TRBV7-2 and TRBJ1-2, is GAGVSQSPSNKVTEKGKDVELRCDPISGHTALYWYRQSLGQGLEFLIYFQGNSAPDKSGLPSDRFSAERTGGSVSTLTIQRTQQEDSAVYLCASSLDVGDGYTFGSGTRLTVV.